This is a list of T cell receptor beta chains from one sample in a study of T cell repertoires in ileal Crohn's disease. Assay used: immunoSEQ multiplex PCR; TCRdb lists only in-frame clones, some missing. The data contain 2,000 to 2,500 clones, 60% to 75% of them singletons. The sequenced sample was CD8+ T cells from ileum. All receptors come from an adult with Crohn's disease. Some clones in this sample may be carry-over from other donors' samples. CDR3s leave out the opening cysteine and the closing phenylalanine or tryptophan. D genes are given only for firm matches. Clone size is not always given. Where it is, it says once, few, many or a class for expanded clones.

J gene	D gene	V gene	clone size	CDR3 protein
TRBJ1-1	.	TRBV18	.	ASSPPSSYLVTEAF
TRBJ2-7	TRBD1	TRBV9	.	ASSAGDSLYEQY
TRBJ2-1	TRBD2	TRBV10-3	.	AVAGGRYNEQF
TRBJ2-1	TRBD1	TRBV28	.	ASSLSDRGGF
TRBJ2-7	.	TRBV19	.	ASSRRSSYEQY
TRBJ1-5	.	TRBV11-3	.	ASSLGPARAALARQPQH
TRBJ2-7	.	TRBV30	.	AASDPGAYYEQY
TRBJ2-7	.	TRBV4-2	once	ASSSGTSDYEQY
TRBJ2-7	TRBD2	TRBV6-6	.	ASSPLGLDGYEQY
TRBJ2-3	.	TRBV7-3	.	ASSLKGGTDTQY
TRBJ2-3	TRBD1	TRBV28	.	ASRRTGTRTDTQY
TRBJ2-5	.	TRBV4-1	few	ASSFRGETQY
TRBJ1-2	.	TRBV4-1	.	ASSQGTGNLGGYT
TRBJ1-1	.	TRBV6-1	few	ASSEGGGTEAF
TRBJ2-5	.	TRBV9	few	ASSALTGGPQY
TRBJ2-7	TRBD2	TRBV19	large	ASSMGLEGDEQY
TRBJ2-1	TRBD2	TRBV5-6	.	ASSLTSGVRFYNEQF
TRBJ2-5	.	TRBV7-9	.	ASSLLYWRTQY
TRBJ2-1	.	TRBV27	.	ASSLKRVDFNEQF
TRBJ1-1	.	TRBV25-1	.	ASSDRGRTEAF
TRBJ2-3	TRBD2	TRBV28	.	ASRAIAGGGTDTQY
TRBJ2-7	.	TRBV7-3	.	ASSSLSGPYEQY
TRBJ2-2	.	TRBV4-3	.	ASSQEYPLANTGELF
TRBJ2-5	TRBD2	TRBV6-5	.	ASSPSGETQY
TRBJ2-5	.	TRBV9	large	ASSVSWGVETQY
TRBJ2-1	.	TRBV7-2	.	ASSLVHYNEQF
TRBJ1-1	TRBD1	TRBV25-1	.	ASRTGLSEAF
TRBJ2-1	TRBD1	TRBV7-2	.	ASSLVAPRQGAYNEQF
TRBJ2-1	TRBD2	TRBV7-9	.	ASSRTSGDPSYNEQF
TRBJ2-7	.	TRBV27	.	ASSLSGQEQY
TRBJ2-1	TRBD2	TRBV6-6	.	ASSYGTSQNEQF
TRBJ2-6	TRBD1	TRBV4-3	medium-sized	ASSQDLLQGPGEAGANVLT
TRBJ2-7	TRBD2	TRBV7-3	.	ASSLRGLAGDYEQY
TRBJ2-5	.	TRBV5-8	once	ASIPWGEETQY
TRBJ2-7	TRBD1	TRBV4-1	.	ASSIGQGAYEQY
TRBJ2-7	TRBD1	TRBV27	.	ASSLTGTGVREQY
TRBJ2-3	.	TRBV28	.	ASSLGAGDQFGTTDTQY
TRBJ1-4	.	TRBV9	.	ASSPRTAAGEKLF
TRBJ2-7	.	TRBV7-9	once	ASSLTGTYEQY
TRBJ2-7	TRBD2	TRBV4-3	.	ASSQDLTSGYEQY
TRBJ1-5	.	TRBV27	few	ASSPDADRSNQPQH
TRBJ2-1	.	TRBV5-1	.	ASSFTTGRDEQF
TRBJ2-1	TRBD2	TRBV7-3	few	ASTDPGGVGYNEQF
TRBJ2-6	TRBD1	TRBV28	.	ASSFPQGTGRTGANVLT
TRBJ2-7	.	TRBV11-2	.	ATGDILSYEQY
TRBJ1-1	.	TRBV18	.	ASSPDSNTEAF
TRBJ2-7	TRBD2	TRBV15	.	ATSRGSASGSMGEQY
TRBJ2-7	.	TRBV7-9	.	ASSLYGTNEQY
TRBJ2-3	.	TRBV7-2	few	ASSLVSSSTDTQY
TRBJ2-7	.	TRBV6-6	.	ASSYSGLSSYEQY
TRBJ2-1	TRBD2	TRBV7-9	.	ASSLGREGI
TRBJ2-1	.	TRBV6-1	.	ASSEGGGSYNEQF
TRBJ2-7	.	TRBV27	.	ASSLSTGHEQY
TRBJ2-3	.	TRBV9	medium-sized	ASSEWATDTQY
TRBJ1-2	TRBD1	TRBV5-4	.	ASSFDRDRIYGYT